This TCR beta chain was recorded in a study of molecular identifiers for immune sequencing clone quantification. This clonotype was detected only a few times. What it recognizes is unknown. Sorted cell numbers of about 19,000 to 1,000,000, with 10%, 30% or 50% RNA, served as input for naive CD8 libraries. MiXCR, run by TCRdb on the PCR reads, gives a single entry per CDR3 protein. The data hold 550,000 to 750,000 distinct CDR3 sequences, with 20% observed a single time. V was pared by 5 bases and J by 2 bases, with 13 bases between. Germline assignment: CDR1 MGHDK and CDR2 SYGVNS. The CDR3 covers 16 residues. Study observations and caveats: Shared barcodes on identical TCR molecules could underestimate the sizes of highly expanded clones. For effector cells, clones above 20 RNA copies held over 98% of molecules; for naive cells, under 1%. Detecting spiked Jurkat TCR RNA from one cell among roughly 900,000 naive cells was reportedly possible.

This sequence joins TRBV25-1 and TRBJ1-6, with a possible D match to TRBD1 (5 bases). Sequencing was carried out using naive CD8+ T cells from blood, with Jurkat cell RNA spiked in. Subset indicated: FACS-sorted CD8+CD4-CCR7+CD45RA+ naive T cells. This receptor was identified in a human donor in good health. Some libraries in this study had Jurkat cell RNA spiked in. DNA for the CDR3: TGTGCCAGCAGTTCGACGGGGGTGGCCTATAATTCACCCCTCCACTTT. It translates to CASSSTGVAYNSPLHF. Together with reference TRBV25-1 and TRBJ1-6, the CDR3 gives the full variable domain: EADIYQTPRYLVIGTGKKITLECSQTMGHDKMYWYQQDPGMELHLIHYSYGVNSTEKGDLSSESTVSRIRTEHFPLTLESARPSHTSQYLCASSSTGVAYNSPLHFGNGTRLTVT.